Listed here are 9 T cell receptor beta chains from one sample, sequenced in a study of Ad26.COV2.S vaccination and SARS-CoV-2 variants. Assay used: immunoSEQ multiplex PCR; TCRdb lists only in-frame clones, some missing. This sample carries around 380,000 clones, roughly nine tenths of them seen once, and the ten largest clones take under 4%. Sample treatment: 15 to 20 received Ad26.COV2.S at low or high dose, single or two shots; several received placebo; per-sample allocation not given. Collection of samples fell on day 63 after the first vaccine or placebo injection. The sample was peripheral blood, taken in a trial of Ad26.COV2.S vaccine versus placebo. The receptors derive from a person aged 18-65 years who received the Ad26.COV2.S COVID-19 vaccine or a placebo.

This rearrangement joins TRBV6-1 to TRBJ1-1, with D maybe TRBD1 (6 bases). The CDR3 consists of 16 residues. CDR1 is MNHNS, CDR2 SASEGT, per germline. V lost 1 base and J lost 1, with 13 bases in between. This CDR3 is CASSEGATGRNTEAFF. CDR3 DNA: TGTGCCAGCAGTGAAGGGGCTACAGGGAGGAACACTGAAGCTTTCTTT.

The V gene is TRBV5-6, the J gene TRBJ2-1; 7 bases map to TRBD1. CDR3 length equals 14 residues. Germline lookup yields CDR1 SGHDT and CDR2 YYEEEE. J was trimmed by 0 bases and V by 4 bases; bases with no gene match: 1. The CDR3 nucleotides are TGTGCCAGCAGCCGGGACAGCTCCTACAATGAGCAGTTCTTC. It specifies CASSRDSSYNEQFF.

The chain uses TRBV3-1 (or the pseudogene TRBV3-2) and TRBJ1-2, with D possibly being TRBD1 (6 bases). With 4 bases removed from V and 4 bases from J, the gap between germline ends came to 16 bases. The germline V gene has CDR1 LGHDT and CDR2 YNNKEL (reference sequence). CDR3 length equals 15 residues. The CDR3 reads CASSPRTALSYGYTF. The DNA for the CDR3 is TGTGCCAGCAGCCCACGGACAGCGCTCAGCTATGGCTACACCTTC.

The chain has TRBV4-1 and TRBJ1-1, with D tentatively TRBD1 (5 bases). This CDR3 is 13 amino acids long. Per germline, CDR1 MGHRA and CDR2 YSYEKL. V was cut by 0 bases and J by 7 bases, with 9 bases left in between. The CDR3 coding sequence is TGCGCCAGCAGCCAAGAGGGGGTAGGTGAAGCTTTCTTT. It translates to CASSQEGVGEAFF.

V is TRBV5-1 and J is TRBJ2-3; 9 nucleotides match TRBD2. Losses at the gene ends were 4 bases for V and 2 bases for J; bases not matched to a gene: 5. CDR1 and CDR2 from the germline V gene are SGHRS and YFSETQ. This CDR3 is built from 15 residues. CDR3 nucleotide sequence: TGCGCCAGCAGCCTTAGCGGGGGACTCACAGATACGCAGTATTTT. Encoded protein: CASSLSGGLTDTQYF.

This clone was recorded only once. The rearrangement joins TRBV18 to TRBJ1-2; D ambiguous. CDR3 length: 13 amino acids. V lost 0 bases and J 6 bases, leaving 8 bases between the germline ends. Germline V gives CDR1 KGHSH, CDR2 LQKENI. Written as DNA, the CDR3 is TGTGCCAGCTCACCACCGGGCGGCCATGGCTACACCTTC. Amino acid sequence: CASSPPGGHGYTF.

The gene calls are TRBV3-1 (or the pseudogene TRBV3-2) and TRBJ1-2; a weak D match, TRBD1 (5 bases). This CDR3 spans 12 amino acids. Germline V gene sequence: CDR1 LGHDT, CDR2 YNNKEL (reference sequence). The V end lost 1 base, the J end lost 8 bases, and 8 bases lay between the germline ends. CDR3: CASSQATEGYTF. The CDR3, as DNA: TGTGCCAGCAGCCAAGCGACAGAGGGCTACACCTTC.

The rearrangement uses TRBV7-2 and TRBJ1-5; unclear D gene. V lost 0 bases and J lost 7, with 7 bases in between. Germline V lookup: CDR1 SGHTA, CDR2 FQGNSA. CDR3 size: 13 residues. Here the CDR3 DNA reads TGTGCCAGCAGCTTAGCTTATTCCCAGCCCCAGCATTTT. Its protein product is CASSLAYSQPQHF.

This clone showed up just once. This sequence joins TRBV7-8 and TRBJ1-5; 8 nucleotides agree with TRBD1. This CDR3 comprises 17 residues. Germline V lookup: CDR1 SGHVS, CDR2 FQNEAQ. The junction had 11 bases not matched to a gene; V was cut back by 1 base and J by 6 bases. CDR3 DNA: TGTGCCAGCAGCTTAGGGCACTCGGACAGGGCTCGTCAGCCCCAGCATTTT. It is translated as CASSLGHSDRARQPQHF.